This T cell receptor (beta chain) was obtained from a study of T cells in Graves' hyperthyroidism and ophthalmopathy. Study observations and caveats: Most thyroid clonotypes that were expanded above 0.001 also turned up in blood.

Germline V lookup: CDR1 MNHNS, CDR2 SASEGT. V lost 10 bases to trimming and J lost 4 bases, with 14 bases between them. This CDR3 spans 13 amino acids. Amplified TCR beta CDR3 regions derived from RNA transcripts. HTBI primers were employed in a first-round RT-PCR of the TCR CDR3. TCRdb reanalysed the multiplex PCR reads using MiXCR and keeps one entry per CDR3 protein. The sample consists of about 560,000 distinct CDR3 sequences, 16% of them appearing once. Comment on this clonotype: The antigen is undetermined.

The specimen sequenced was blood. This chain uses TRBV6-1 with TRBJ2-1, with a weak D call TRBD2 (5 bases). The sequence derives from a woman younger than 30 with Graves' hyperthyroidism. CDR3 nucleotides: TGTGCCATCTCCCGGGGAGCTTACAATGAGCAGTTCTTC. Its protein is CAISRGAYNEQFF.